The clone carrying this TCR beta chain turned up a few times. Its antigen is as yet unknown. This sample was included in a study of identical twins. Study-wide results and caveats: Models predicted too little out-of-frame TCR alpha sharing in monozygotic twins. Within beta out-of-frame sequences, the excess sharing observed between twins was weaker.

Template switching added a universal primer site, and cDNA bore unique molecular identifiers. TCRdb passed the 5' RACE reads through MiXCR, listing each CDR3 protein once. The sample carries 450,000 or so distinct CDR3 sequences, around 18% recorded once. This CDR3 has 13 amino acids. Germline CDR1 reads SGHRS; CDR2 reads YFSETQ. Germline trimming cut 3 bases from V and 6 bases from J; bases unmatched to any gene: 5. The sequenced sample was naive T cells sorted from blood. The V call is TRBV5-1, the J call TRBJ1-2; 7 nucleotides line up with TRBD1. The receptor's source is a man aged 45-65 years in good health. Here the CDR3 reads CASSWDRINGYTF. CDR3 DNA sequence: TGCGCCAGCAGCTGGGACAGAATAAATGGCTACACCTTC. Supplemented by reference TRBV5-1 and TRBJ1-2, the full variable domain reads KAGVTQTPRYLIKTRGQQVTLSCSPISGHRSVSWYQQTPGQGLQFLFEYFSETQRNKGNFPGRFSGRQFSNSRSEMNVSTLELGDSALYLCASSWDRINGYTFGSGTRLTVV.